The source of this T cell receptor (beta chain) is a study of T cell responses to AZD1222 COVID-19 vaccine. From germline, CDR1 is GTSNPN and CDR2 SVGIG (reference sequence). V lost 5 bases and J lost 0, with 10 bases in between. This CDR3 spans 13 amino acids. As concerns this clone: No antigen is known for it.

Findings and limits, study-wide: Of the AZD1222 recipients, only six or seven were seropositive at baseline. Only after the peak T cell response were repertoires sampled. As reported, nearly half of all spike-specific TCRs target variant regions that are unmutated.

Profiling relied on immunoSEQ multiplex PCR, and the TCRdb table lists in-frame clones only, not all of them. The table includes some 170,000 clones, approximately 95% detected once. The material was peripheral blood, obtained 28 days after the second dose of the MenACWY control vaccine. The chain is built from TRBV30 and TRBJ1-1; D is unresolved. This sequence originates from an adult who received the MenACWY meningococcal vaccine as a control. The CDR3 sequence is CAWSDLVNTEAFF. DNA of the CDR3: TGTGCCTGGTCGGACCTCGTGAACACTGAAGCTTTCTTT.